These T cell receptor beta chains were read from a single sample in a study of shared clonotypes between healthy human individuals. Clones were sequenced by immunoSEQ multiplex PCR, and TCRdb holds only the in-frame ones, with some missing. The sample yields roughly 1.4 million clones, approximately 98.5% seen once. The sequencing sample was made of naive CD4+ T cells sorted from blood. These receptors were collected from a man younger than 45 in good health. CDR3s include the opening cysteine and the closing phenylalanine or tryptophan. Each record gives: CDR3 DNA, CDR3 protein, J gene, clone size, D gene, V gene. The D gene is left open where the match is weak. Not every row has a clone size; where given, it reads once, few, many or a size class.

CDR3nt: TGCAGCGTTCCCCATAACACTGAAGCTTTCTTT
CDR3aa: CSVPHNTEAFF
j_gene: TRBJ1-1
abundance: .
d_gene: .
v_gene: TRBV29-1

CDR3nt: TGTGCCAGTAGTATAGGGCGGGGGCGAGGAGAGACCCAGTACTTC
CDR3aa: CASSIGRGRGETQYF
j_gene: TRBJ2-5
abundance: .
d_gene: .
v_gene: TRBV19

CDR3nt: TGCGCCAGCATTGGTCTGGCGGGCACAGATACGCAGTATTTT
CDR3aa: CASIGLAGTDTQYF
j_gene: TRBJ2-3
abundance: .
d_gene: .
v_gene: TRBV5-1

CDR3nt: TGTGCCTGGAGTGTAGGGGGAATTCAGCCCCAGCATTTT
CDR3aa: CAWSVGGIQPQHF
j_gene: TRBJ1-5
abundance: once
d_gene: .
v_gene: TRBV30

CDR3nt: TGTGCCAGCAGCGCTACCGACTTCTCTGGAAACACCATATATTTT
CDR3aa: CASSATDFSGNTIYF
j_gene: TRBJ1-3
abundance: .
d_gene: .
v_gene: TRBV9

CDR3nt: TGTGCCAGCAGCTTAGATGGAACGGGAGGTCGGAATGAGCAGTTCTTC
CDR3aa: CASSLDGTGGRNEQFF
j_gene: TRBJ2-1
abundance: .
d_gene: TRBD2
v_gene: TRBV7-9

CDR3nt: TGTGCCAGCAGTCTTGGGACTAGCGGGGGATGGTACCAAGAGACCCAGTACTTC
CDR3aa: CASSLGTSGGWYQETQYF
j_gene: TRBJ2-5
abundance: .
d_gene: TRBD2
v_gene: TRBV28

CDR3nt: TGTGCCAGCAGCGTAGCTACCCCCGCCGGGGAGCTGTTTTTT
CDR3aa: CASSVATPAGELFF
j_gene: TRBJ2-2
abundance: .
d_gene: .
v_gene: TRBV9

CDR3nt: TGTGCCATTAACCGTCTAGCGGGAGCTGCAGATACGCAGTATTTT
CDR3aa: CAINRLAGAADTQYF
j_gene: TRBJ2-3
abundance: .
d_gene: TRBD2
v_gene: TRBV10-3

CDR3nt: TGTGCCAGCAGTTACGGGAACACCATATATTTT
CDR3aa: CASSYGNTIYF
j_gene: TRBJ1-3
abundance: .
d_gene: .
v_gene: TRBV6-6

CDR3nt: TGTGCCAGCTGCACGGGAGGGACCGATAGCTCCTACAATGAGCAGTTCTTC
CDR3aa: CASCTGGTDSSYNEQFF
j_gene: TRBJ2-1
abundance: .
d_gene: TRBD2
v_gene: TRBV6-9

CDR3nt: TGCGCCAGCAGCTTGACCTTCAATGAGCAGTTCTTC
CDR3aa: CASSLTFNEQFF
j_gene: TRBJ2-1
abundance: once
d_gene: .
v_gene: TRBV5-1

CDR3nt: TGTGCCAGCAGCCGGGACTTCTACGAGCAGTACTTC
CDR3aa: CASSRDFYEQYF
j_gene: TRBJ2-7
abundance: .
d_gene: .
v_gene: TRBV5-4

CDR3nt: TGTGCCAGCAGTGGAAGGCGGGAGGGCCGCGAGCAGTACTTC
CDR3aa: CASSGRREGREQYF
j_gene: TRBJ2-7
abundance: .
d_gene: TRBD2
v_gene: TRBV2

CDR3nt: TGTGCCAGCAGCTTGGGCACAGCCCGTCGCACAGATACGCAGTATTTT
CDR3aa: CASSLGTARRTDTQYF
j_gene: TRBJ2-3
abundance: .
d_gene: .
v_gene: TRBV5-5

CDR3nt: TGTGCCAGCAGCTTAGAAGGGATCGAGCAGTACTTC
CDR3aa: CASSLEGIEQYF
j_gene: TRBJ2-7
abundance: .
d_gene: .
v_gene: TRBV7-6

CDR3nt: TGCGCCAGCAGCTTCTTAGCGGGCCTCTCCTACAATGAGCAGTTCTTC
CDR3aa: CASSFLAGLSYNEQFF
j_gene: TRBJ2-1
abundance: .
d_gene: TRBD2
v_gene: TRBV5-1

CDR3nt: TGTGCCACTACCGGACAGGGTAGAAATGAGCAGTTCTTC
CDR3aa: CATTGQGRNEQFF
j_gene: TRBJ2-1
abundance: .
d_gene: .
v_gene: TRBV21-1

CDR3nt: TGCGCCAGCAGCCAAGAAGTTCGGGACTTCACAGATACGCAGTATTTT
CDR3aa: CASSQEVRDFTDTQYF
j_gene: TRBJ2-3
abundance: .
d_gene: .
v_gene: TRBV4-3

CDR3nt: TGCGCCAGCGGGACTACCGGGACAGCATATCAGCCCCAGCATTTT
CDR3aa: CASGTTGTAYQPQHF
j_gene: TRBJ1-5
abundance: .
d_gene: TRBD1
v_gene: TRBV10-1

CDR3nt: TGTGCCAGCAGTGAAGACAGGGTATTAGTCTTT
CDR3aa: CASSEDRVLVF
j_gene: TRBJ1-1
abundance: .
d_gene: .
v_gene: TRBV2